The T cell receptor (beta chain) under discussion was sequenced for a study of low-dose radiotherapy and immunotherapy resistance in tumors. Study summary: Cohort 2 patients were irradiated with 1 Gy every two weeks, reaching 13 Gy over 26 weeks. Cyclophosphamide was given intravenously at 200 mg/m2 every two weeks, and each dose came one day before radiation and immunotherapy.

Priming of first-strand cDNA relied on TRAV- and TRBV-specific primers (covering alpha and beta chains). Both a constant-region primer and a V-primer adapter served to amplify TCRs across around 20 PCR cycles. By in vitro transcription, the isolated mRNA was amplified. TCRdb itself ran the reads through MiXCR, one entry per CDR3 protein. The sample contains 95,000 to 100,000 distinct CDR3 sequences, less than 25% of which appear only once. Trimming stripped 8 bases from V and 2 bases from J, with 15 bases between. This CDR3 comprises 14 residues. From germline, CDR1 is SGHTA and CDR2 FQGNSA. Sample time point: after trial treatment. This sample's treatment: LDRT plus nivolumab, ipilimumab, low-dose cyclophosphamide and aspirin (RACIN trial). This clonotype was counted ten times or more.

The TCR originated in a male donor with prostate cancer. The J gene is TRBJ1-2, the V gene TRBV7-2; D uncertain. The material was PBMCs, obtained after low-dose radiotherapy plus immunotherapy. The CDR3 here is CASSPGNINYGYTF. Written as DNA, the CDR3 is TGTGCCAGCTCCCCCGGAAATATAAACTATGGCTACACCTTC.